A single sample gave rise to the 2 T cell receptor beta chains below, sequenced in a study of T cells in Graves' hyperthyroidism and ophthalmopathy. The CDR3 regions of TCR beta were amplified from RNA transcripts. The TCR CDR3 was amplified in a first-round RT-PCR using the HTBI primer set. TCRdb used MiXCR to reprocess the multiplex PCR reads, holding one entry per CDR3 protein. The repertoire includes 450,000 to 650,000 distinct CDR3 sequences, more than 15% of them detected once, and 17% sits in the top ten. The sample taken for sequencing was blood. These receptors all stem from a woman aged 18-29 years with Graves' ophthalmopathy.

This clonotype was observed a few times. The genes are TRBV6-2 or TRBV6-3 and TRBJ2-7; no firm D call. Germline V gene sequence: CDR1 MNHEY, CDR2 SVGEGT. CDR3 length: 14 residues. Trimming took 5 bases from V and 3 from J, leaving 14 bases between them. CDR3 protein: CASSRSSAYYEQYF. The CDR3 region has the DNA TGTGCCAGCAGTCGCTCGTCTGCTTACTACGAGCAGTACTTC.

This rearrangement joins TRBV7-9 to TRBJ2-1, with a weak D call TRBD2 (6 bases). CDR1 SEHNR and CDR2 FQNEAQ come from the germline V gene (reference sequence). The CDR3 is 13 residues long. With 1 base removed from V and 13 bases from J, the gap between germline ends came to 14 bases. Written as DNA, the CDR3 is TGTGCCAGCAGCTTAGGTACGGGGGTGGACCAGTTCTTC. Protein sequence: CASSLGTGVDQFF. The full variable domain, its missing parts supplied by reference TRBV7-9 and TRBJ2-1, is DTGVSQNPRHKITKRGQNVTFRCDPISEHNRLYWYRQTLGQGPEFLTYFQNEAQLEKSRLLSDRFSAERPKGSFSTLEIQRTEQGDSAMYLCASSLGTGVDQFFGPGTRLTVL.